These 27 T cell receptor beta chains came from one sample sequenced in a study of cytomegalovirus exposure and HLA in healthy donors. In the PCR, 60 Vbeta and 13 Jbeta primers were used. The table came from immunoSEQ multiplex PCR; TCRdb's copy has only in-frame clones and leaves some out. The sample contains about 120,000 clones, about three quarters of which appear only once. The sequencing input was PBMCs. These receptors were taken from a man between 25 and 39 years old in good health and CMV-seronegative.

This chain joins TRBV9 and TRBJ2-1; 9 bases are a match to TRBD2. Germline CDR1 reads SGDLS; CDR2 reads YYNGEE. The J segment lost 0 bases and the V segment lost 4 bases, leaving 14 bases of the junction unmatched. This CDR3 region has 19 residues. CDR3 protein: CASSPNPTSGRGSYNEQFF. The CDR3, as DNA: TGTGCCAGCAGCCCAAACCCCACTAGCGGGCGGGGCTCCTACAATGAGCAGTTCTTC.

The rearrangement joins TRBV6-5 to TRBJ1-4; TRBD1 might be the D (5 bases). CDR3 size: 15 residues. V shed 3 bases and J shed 4 bases, with 12 bases lying between them. CDR1 is MNHEY and CDR2 is SVGAGI in the germline V gene. CDR3 in DNA: TGTGCCAGCAGTTATAGGGGCGGGGGTAATGAAAAACTGTTTTTT. Encoded protein: CASSYRGGGNEKLFF.

The chain links TRBV10-3 to TRBJ1-2, with a weak D call TRBD1 (6 bases). Germline CDR1 and CDR2: ENHRY and SYGVKD. This CDR3 comprises 15 residues. V lost 5 bases and J 4 bases, leaving 17 bases between the germline ends. The CDR3 nucleotides read TGTGCCATCAGTCTGCGGCCAGGGGATGTCTATGGCTACACCTTC. Translating gives CAISLRPGDVYGYTF.

This clone appeared a single time. The chain has TRBV5-1 and TRBJ2-7, with 8 bases identical to TRBD1. This CDR3 contains 18 residues. Germline trimming cut 4 bases from V and 0 bases from J; bases unmatched to any gene: 15. Germline V gives CDR1 SGHRS, CDR2 YFSETQ. CDR3 bases: TGCGCCAGCAGCAAGGTCGTCCGGACAGGGAGAAGCTCCTACGAGCAGTACTTC. Translation: CASSKVVRTGRSSYEQYF.

Concerning this clone itself: One end of the junction varies from germline; a read error may be responsible. At the DNA level, this CDR3 is encoded by other sequences in the same sample as well. This sequence joins TRBV27 and TRBJ1-2; D is uncertain. The CDR3 length is 13 residues. The V gene's germline CDR1 is MNHEY and CDR2 SMNVEV (reference sequence). The CDR3 protein is CASSLNSWYGYTF. The CDR3 DNA is TGTGCCAGCAGTTTAAACAGTTGGTATGGCTACACCTTT.

V usage is TRBV2 and J usage is TRBJ2-7, with TRBD2 matching 9 bases. V was pared by 8 bases and J by 7 bases, with 9 bases of the junction left unmatched. Germline V lookup: CDR1 SNHLY, CDR2 FYNNEI. The CDR3 runs 13 residues. CDR3: CASQTSGASEQYF. The CDR3 bases are TGTGCCAGCCAGACTAGCGGCGCCTCGGAGCAGTACTTC.

The chain employs TRBV5-1 and TRBJ1-3; D not certain. CDR3 size: 14 residues. V was shortened by 0 bases and J by 4 bases, with 8 bases between the two germline ends. Germline lookup yields CDR1 SGHRS and CDR2 YFSETQ. The CDR3 loop is CASSLGTVGNTIYF. The CDR3 DNA is TGCGCCAGCAGCTTGGGGACTGTCGGAAACACCATATATTTT.

The CDR3 DNA sequence: TGTGCCAGCAGCTTGGAGCGGGGATACTCGACCGGGGAGCTGTTTTTT. Amino acid sequence: CASSLERGYSTGELFF. The rearrangement uses TRBV5-6 and TRBJ2-2; the match to TRBD2 covers 7 bases. Germline assignment: CDR1 SGHDT and CDR2 YYEEEE. The CDR3 is 16 residues long. The junction had 7 bases not matched to a gene; V was cut back by 0 bases and J by 5 bases.

The chain recombines TRBV28 with TRBJ2-7, with a tentative D call TRBD1 (6 bases). The germline CDR1 and CDR2 sequences are MDHEN and SYDVKM. Trimming cost V 3 bases and J 6 bases, with 18 bases left between them. The CDR3 spans 15 residues. The CDR3 protein is CASSFVQGSPPEQYF. The DNA of the CDR3 is TGTGCCAGCAGTTTTGTCCAGGGGTCCCCTCCCGAGCAGTACTTC.

This chain uses TRBV21-1 with TRBJ2-2; TRBD1 is the table's D call and was not checked against the DNA. TRBV21-1 is given as a pseudogene. There are 19 residues in the CDR3. The CDR3 loop is CASSKSSREPTGNTGELFF. The CDR3 nucleotides are TGTGCCAGCAGCAAAAGTAGCCGAGAACCGACAGGGAACACCGGGGAGCTGTTTTTT.

V gene TRBV14 combines with J gene TRBJ2-3; TRBD2 matches at 7 bases. Germline V gene data show CDR1 as SGHDN and CDR2 as FVKESK. This CDR3 has 16 residues. With 2 bases clipped from V and 3 bases from J, the junction kept 8 bases outside the gene matches. The CDR3 nucleotides read TGTGCCAGCAGCCAACGAGCGGGGCTTGGGACAGATACGCAGTATTTT. It yields the protein CASSQRAGLGTDTQYF.

This sequence joins TRBV11-3 and TRBJ2-1; TRBD2 might be the D (5 bases). The CDR3 runs 12 residues. CDR1 is SGHNT and CDR2 is YENEEA in the germline V gene. The V gene lost 5 bases and the J gene lost 9 bases, with 11 bases spanning the gap. CDR3 loop: CASSGIGGEQFF. The CDR3, as DNA: TGTGCCAGCAGCGGAATCGGAGGTGAGCAGTTCTTC.

V usage is TRBV19 and J usage is TRBJ1-1, with D possibly being TRBD1 (5 bases). CDR3 length: 14 residues. Trimming stripped 5 bases from V and 1 base from J, with 11 bases between. Per the germline V gene, CDR1 is LNHDA and CDR2 is SQIVND (reference sequence). CDR3 sequence (DNA): TGTGCCAGTAGTGGACCGACAGCGAACACTGAAGCTTTCTTT. Protein: CASSGPTANTEAFF.

The chain employs TRBV18 and TRBJ2-1; TRBD2 matches at 10 bases. V shed 2 bases, J shed 9 bases, and the junction held 13 bases outside the gene matches. From germline, CDR1 is KGHSH and CDR2 LQKENI. CDR3 length: 17 residues. CDR3 sequence: CASSPFISSGRDGEQFF. The CDR3 DNA reads as TGTGCCAGCTCACCATTTATATCTAGCGGGAGAGACGGTGAGCAGTTCTTC.

V and J are TRBV27 and TRBJ2-7; no reliable D call. Germline CDR1 and CDR2: MNHEY and SMNVEV (reference sequence). The V and J ends lost 2 bases and 1 base respectively, with 6 bases between them. There are 13 residues in the CDR3. CDR3 sequence reads: CASSLKPSYEQYF. The CDR3 DNA reads TGTGCCAGCAGTTTAAAGCCATCCTACGAGCAGTACTTC.

This rearrangement joins TRBV7-6 to TRBJ1-5; D unresolved. This CDR3 contains 14 residues. CDR1 is SGHVS, CDR2 FNYEAQ, per germline. Trimming pared 5 bases from V and 7 bases from J, leaving 15 bases between. CDR3 sequence (DNA): TGTGCCAGCAGCCCTACCCCGGGATGGCAGCCCCAGCATTTT. Translation: CASSPTPGWQPQHF.

J is TRBJ1-1 and V is TRBV7-2; tentatively, D is TRBD1 (5 bases). Germline V lookup: CDR1 SGHTA, CDR2 FQGNSA. The CDR3 is made up of 15 amino acids. V dropped 0 bases and J dropped 1 base, with 9 bases sitting between them. CDR3 in DNA: TGTGCCAGCAGCTTAGCGCACGGGGGGAACACTGAAGCTTTCTTT. Protein sequence: CASSLAHGGNTEAFF. Looking up the rest from reference TRBV7-2 and TRBJ1-1 gives the full variable domain: GAGVSQSPSNKVTEKGKDVELRCDPISGHTALYWYRQSLGQGLEFLIYFQGNSAPDKSGLPSDRFSAERTGGSVSTLTIQRTQQEDSAVYLCASSLAHGGNTEAFFGQGTRLTVV.

The rearrangement uses TRBV4-1 and TRBJ2-1; D perhaps matches TRBD1 (5 bases). The CDR3 is made up of 12 amino acids. The germline gives CDR1 MGHRA, CDR2 YSYEKL. The germline V and J ends were trimmed by 0 bases and 14 bases, with 11 bases remaining between them. The CDR3 region has the DNA TGCGCCAGCAGCCAAGATTCGCCAGGGAAGTTCTTC. Its translation is CASSQDSPGKFF.

The J gene is TRBJ2-3, the V gene TRBV10-3; 8 bases line up with TRBD2. V lost 2 bases to trimming and J lost 4 bases; unmatched junction nucleotides: 8. Germline V lookup: CDR1 ENHRY, CDR2 SYGVKD. This CDR3 spans 16 amino acids. The CDR3 nucleotides are TGTGCCATCAGTGAGCGCGGGGGGCGCACGCCAGATACGCAGTATTTT. It is translated as CAISERGGRTPDTQYF.

V is TRBV30 and J is TRBJ2-2; D may be TRBD1 (5 bases). V lost 3 bases to trimming and J lost 0 bases, with 8 bases between them. The germline V gene encodes CDR1 GTSNPN and CDR2 SVGIG (reference sequence). The CDR3 sequence is 14 residues long. The CDR3, as DNA: TGTGCCTGGAGGACAGCGCCGAACACCGGGGAGCTGTTTTTT. Translation gives CAWRTAPNTGELFF.

This chain connects TRBV28 to TRBJ1-3; 8 positions agree with TRBD1. With 3 bases clipped from V and 1 base from J, the junction kept 5 bases outside the gene matches. The CDR3 covers 16 residues. The V gene's germline CDR1 is MDHEN and CDR2 SYDVKM. As DNA, the CDR3 is TGTGCCAGCAGTTTTAGTGACAGGGGTTCTGGAAACACCATATATTTT. Its protein is CASSFSDRGSGNTIYF.

The rearrangement links TRBV6-6 to TRBJ1-2; 8 bases fit TRBD1. Germline-derived CDR1 and CDR2 are MNHNY and SVGAGI (reference sequence). J gave up 7 bases and V 2 bases, and 9 bases lay outside the gene matches. The length of the CDR3 is 15 residues. CDR3 bases: TGTGCCAGCAGTTACGAACAGGGGGACATAGGTGGCTACACCTTC. Translation: CASSYEQGDIGGYTF.

The rearrangement uses TRBV7-3 and TRBJ2-5; 8 positions match TRBD2. The germline V gene has CDR1 SGHTA and CDR2 FQGTGA. Germline trimming cut 5 bases from V and 4 bases from J; bases unmatched to any gene: 9. The CDR3 contains 15 residues. DNA of the CDR3: TGTGCCAGCAGCACGAACGGGGGGGGCAGAGAGACCCAGTACTTC. Protein sequence: CASSTNGGGRETQYF.

The V gene is TRBV7-9, the J gene TRBJ2-7, with 8 bases aligning to TRBD1. V lost 3 bases and J lost 3; bases outside the gene matches: 4. Looked up from germline, CDR1 is SEHNR and CDR2 is FQNEAQ (reference sequence). This CDR3 is built from 14 residues. The CDR3 DNA follows: TGTGCCAGCAGCTTCCGGGACAGGTTCTACGAGCAGTACTTC. Its translation: CASSFRDRFYEQYF.

The chain links TRBV5-1 to TRBJ2-2, with TRBD2 as a possible D gene (6 bases). The CDR3 sequence is 15 residues long. CDR1 SGHRS and CDR2 YFSETQ come from the germline V gene. V lost 0 bases and J 5 bases, leaving 11 bases between the germline ends. The CDR3 DNA reads as TGCGCCAGCAGCTTGGCGGGGGACCTTACCGGGGAGCTGTTTTTT. Translation gives CASSLAGDLTGELFF.

The chain has TRBV11-2 and TRBJ2-7, with no clear D. This CDR3 has 14 residues. V was trimmed by 5 bases and J by 2 bases, leaving 13 bases between them. Looked up from germline, CDR1 is SGHAT and CDR2 is FQNNGV. The CDR3 region is CASSRATTPYEQYF. The DNA of the CDR3 is TGTGCCAGCAGCAGAGCGACCACCCCCTACGAGCAGTACTTC.

The V gene is TRBV28, the J gene TRBJ1-5, with 7 nucleotides matching TRBD1. The J segment lost 8 bases and the V segment lost 6 bases, leaving 10 bases of the junction unmatched. This CDR3 comprises 14 residues. The germline gives CDR1 MDHEN, CDR2 SYDVKM. The CDR3 sequence is CASSLTGSVEPQHF. Here the CDR3 DNA reads TGTGCCAGCAGCCTGACAGGGAGTGTTGAGCCCCAGCATTTT.